The clone carrying this T cell receptor beta chain came up a few times. Its antigen is not known. An end of the junction does not agree with germline; a read error may underlie this. TCR beta VDJ combinations and CDR3 sequences were profiled from genomic DNA. MiXCR, run by TCRdb on the reads, gives a single entry per CDR3 protein. The sample has around 200,000 distinct CDR3 sequences; approximately 48% are singletons. The record originates from a study of CD8+CD57+ T cells in acquired aplastic anemia. The overall study: Sorted CD4+ and CD8+ cells gave a mean 3.2 ug DNA, range roughly 0.18 to 27.4 ug. Study outcomes and limitations: Between the patient and control groups, CD8+ Simpson's diversity did not differ significantly.

CDR3 size: 16 residues. Germline CDR1 reads ENHRY; CDR2 reads SYGVKD. Patients chosen for sequencing had shown CD8+CD57+ cell expansion by flow cytometry. This sequence was found in a human donor with aplastic anemia. The V gene is TRBV10-3, the J gene TRBJ2-3, with D tentatively TRBD1 or TRBD2 (6 bases each). Sequences were obtained from sorted CD4+, CD8+, or CD8+CD57+ T cells (not recorded which) from PBMCs. The DNA of the CDR3 is TGTGCCATCGGTGAAGGGGGGCATGGGCTCGCAGATACGCAGTATTTT. The encoded protein is CAIGEGGHGLADTQYF.